One sample yielded the 10 T cell receptor beta chains listed below, sequenced in a study of blood T cell repertoires in COVID-19. Sequencing was performed with immunoSEQ multiplex PCR; in TCRdb, only in-frame clones are kept and a portion is missing. This table has 150,000 to 200,000 clones, roughly nine tenths appearing once. The sequenced sample was peripheral blood. These receptors were taken from a woman aged 60-70 years with COVID-19, enrolled during active disease.

CDR3 sequence reads: CASSLAGLQPQHF. As DNA, the CDR3 is TGTGCCAGCAGCTTAGCTGGGCTTCAGCCCCAGCATTTT. J is TRBJ1-5 and V is TRBV7-2; D unresolved. The CDR3 has 13 amino acids. Germline-derived CDR1 and CDR2 are SGHTA and FQGNSA. Trimming left V 0 bases short and J 6 bases short, with 6 bases between.

This clone occurred many times. The chain has TRBV5-5 and TRBJ1-1; 9 positions match TRBD1. The CDR3 length is 15 residues. V lost 1 base, J lost 4 bases, and 5 bases stayed unmatched. Germline lookup yields CDR1 SGHKS and CDR2 YYEKEE (reference sequence). CDR3 loop: CASSLSPTGGTEAFF. The CDR3 coding sequence is TGTGCCAGCAGCTTGAGCCCGACAGGGGGCACTGAAGCTTTCTTT.

The chain carries TRBV11-3 and TRBJ2-5; D may be TRBD2 (6 bases). With 4 bases removed from V and 4 bases from J, the gap between germline ends came to 16 bases. The CDR3 totals 15 residues. The V gene's germline CDR1 is SGHNT and CDR2 YENEEA. This CDR3 reads CASSYGGGEGETQYF. CDR3 in DNA: TGTGCCAGCAGCTACGGGGGTGGGGAAGGAGAGACCCAGTACTTC. The entire variable domain, with the rest obtained from reference TRBV11-3 and TRBJ2-5, is as follows: EAGVVQSPRYKIIEKKQPVAFWCNPISGHNTLYWYLQNLGQGPELLIRYENEEAVDDSQLPKDRFSAERLKGVDSTLKIQPAELGDSAVYLCASSYGGGEGETQYFGPGTRLLVL.

This clone was observed a few times. The V and J genes are TRBV6-2 or TRBV6-3 and TRBJ1-1; possibly TRBD1 for D (5 bases). Trimming took 0 bases from V and 0 from J, leaving 11 bases between them. This CDR3 contains 16 residues. Germline CDR1 reads MNHEY; CDR2 reads SVGEGT. CDR3 region: CASSYSPRTLNTEAFF. The CDR3 DNA sequence: TGTGCCAGCAGTTACTCCCCCCGGACACTGAACACTGAAGCTTTCTTT.

The chain links TRBV7-2 to TRBJ2-3; D perhaps matches TRBD2 (7 bases). This CDR3 region has 18 residues. Germline CDR1 is SGHTA and CDR2 is FQGNSA. Deletions cut 3 bases from V and 5 bases from J, with 24 bases between. This chain's CDR3 is CASSLGGAVRHRQDTQYF. In nucleotides, the CDR3 is TGTGCCAGCAGCTTGGGGGGGGCCGTACGACATCGCCAAGATACGCAGTATTTT.

The rearrangement links TRBV2 to TRBJ1-5; D unresolved. The CDR3 sequence is 12 residues long. Trimming removed 8 bases at V and 7 bases at J, with 12 bases between. CDR1 SNHLY and CDR2 FYNNEI come from the germline V gene. The CDR3 DNA is TGTGCCAGCGGGTCCCCAGGACAGCCCCAGCATTTT. Translated, it gives CASGSPGQPQHF. The full variable domain, with the rest looked up from reference TRBV2 and TRBJ1-5, is EPEVTQTPSHQVTQMGQEVILRCVPISNHLYFYWYRQILGQKVEFLVSFYNNEISEKSEIFDDQFSVERPDGSNFTLKIRSTKLEDSAMYFCASGSPGQPQHFGDGTRLSIL.

The chain uses TRBV25-1 and TRBJ1-1; D perhaps matches TRBD1 (5 bases). Germline V lookup: CDR1 MGHDK, CDR2 SYGVNS. V was cut by 3 bases and J by 8 bases, with 13 bases left in between. The CDR3 has 13 residues. The CDR3 nucleotides are TGTGCCAGCAGTGAGGCCTATAACAGGGAAGCTTTCTTT. Its translation: CASSEAYNREAFF.

The chain links TRBV6-5 to TRBJ1-1; TRBD1 agrees at 7 bases. J was trimmed by 0 bases and V by 6 bases; bases with no gene match: 4. Germline values: CDR1 MNHEY, CDR2 SVGAGI. This CDR3 spans 14 amino acids. The CDR3 DNA follows: TGTGCCAGCAGCGGACAGGACTTGAACACTGAAGCTTTCTTT. Its protein product is CASSGQDLNTEAFF.

The chain uses TRBV5-1 and TRBJ2-1, with 8 bases matching TRBD2. CDR3 size: 15 residues. The J segment lost 9 bases and the V segment lost 0 bases, leaving 8 bases of the junction unmatched. Germline CDR1 is SGHRS and CDR2 is YFSETQ. The CDR3 region is CASSLDLAGPSEQFF. The DNA for the CDR3 is TGCGCCAGCAGCTTGGACCTAGCGGGCCCCAGTGAGCAGTTCTTC.

This rearrangement joins TRBV28 to TRBJ2-1, with D maybe TRBD2 (6 bases). The CDR3 has 14 amino acids. The V gene's germline CDR1 is MDHEN and CDR2 SYDVKM. V shed 7 bases and J shed 7 bases, with 17 bases lying between them. The CDR3 reads CASNDGLARNEQFF. Here the CDR3 DNA reads TGTGCCAGCAATGATGGTCTAGCGCGAAATGAGCAGTTCTTC.